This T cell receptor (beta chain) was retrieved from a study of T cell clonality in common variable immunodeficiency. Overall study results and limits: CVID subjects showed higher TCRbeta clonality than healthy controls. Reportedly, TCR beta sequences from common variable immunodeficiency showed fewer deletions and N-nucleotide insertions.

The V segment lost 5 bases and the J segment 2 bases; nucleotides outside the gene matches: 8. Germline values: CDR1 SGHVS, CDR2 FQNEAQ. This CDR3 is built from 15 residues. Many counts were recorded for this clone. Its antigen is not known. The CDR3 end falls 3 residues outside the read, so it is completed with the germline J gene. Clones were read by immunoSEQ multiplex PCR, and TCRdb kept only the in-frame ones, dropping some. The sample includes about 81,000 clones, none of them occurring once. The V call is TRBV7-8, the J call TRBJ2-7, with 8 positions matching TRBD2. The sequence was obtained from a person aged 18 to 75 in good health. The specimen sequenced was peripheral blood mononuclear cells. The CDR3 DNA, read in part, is TGTGCCAGCAGCACATCTAGCGGGCCGGCCTACGAG. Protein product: CASSTSSGPAYE. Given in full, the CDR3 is CASSTSSGPAYEQYF.